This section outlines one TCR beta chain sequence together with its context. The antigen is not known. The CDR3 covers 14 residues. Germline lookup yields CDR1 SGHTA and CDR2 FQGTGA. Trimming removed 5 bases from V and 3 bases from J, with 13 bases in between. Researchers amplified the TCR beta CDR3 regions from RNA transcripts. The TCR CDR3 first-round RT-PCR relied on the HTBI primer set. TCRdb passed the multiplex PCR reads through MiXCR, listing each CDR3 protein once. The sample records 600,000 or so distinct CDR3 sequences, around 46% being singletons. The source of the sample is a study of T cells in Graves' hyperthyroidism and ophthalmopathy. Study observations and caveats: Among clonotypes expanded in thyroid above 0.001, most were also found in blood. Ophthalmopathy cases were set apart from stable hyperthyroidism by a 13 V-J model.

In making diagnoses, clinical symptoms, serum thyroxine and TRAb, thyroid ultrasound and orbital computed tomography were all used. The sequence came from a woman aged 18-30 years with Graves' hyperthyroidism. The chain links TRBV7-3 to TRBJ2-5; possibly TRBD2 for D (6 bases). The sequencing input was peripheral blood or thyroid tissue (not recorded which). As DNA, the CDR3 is TGTGCCAGCAGCGTCCGGGAGAGAGAAGAGACCCAGTACTTC. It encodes CASSVREREETQYF.